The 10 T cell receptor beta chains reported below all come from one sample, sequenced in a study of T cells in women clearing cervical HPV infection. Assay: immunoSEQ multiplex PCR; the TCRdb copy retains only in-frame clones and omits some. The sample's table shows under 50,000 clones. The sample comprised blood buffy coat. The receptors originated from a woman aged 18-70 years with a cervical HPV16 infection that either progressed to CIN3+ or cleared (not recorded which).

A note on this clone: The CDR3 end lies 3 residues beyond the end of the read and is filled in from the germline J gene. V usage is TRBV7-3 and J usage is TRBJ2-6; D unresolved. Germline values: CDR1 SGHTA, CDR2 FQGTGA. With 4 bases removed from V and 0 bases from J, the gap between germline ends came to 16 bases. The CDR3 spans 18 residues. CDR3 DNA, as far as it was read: TGTGCCAGCAGCTCCCCATCCGGGTACGGCTCTGGGGCCAACGTC. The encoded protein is CASSSPSGYGSGANV. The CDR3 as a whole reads CASSSPSGYGSGANVLTF.

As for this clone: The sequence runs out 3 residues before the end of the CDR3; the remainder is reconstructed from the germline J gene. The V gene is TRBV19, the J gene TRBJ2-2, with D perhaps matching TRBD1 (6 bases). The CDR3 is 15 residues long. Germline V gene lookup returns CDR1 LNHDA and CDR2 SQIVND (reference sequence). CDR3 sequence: CASSSSGARDEKLFF. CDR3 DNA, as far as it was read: TGTGCCAGTAGTTCCTCAGGGGCGCGCGATGAAAAG.

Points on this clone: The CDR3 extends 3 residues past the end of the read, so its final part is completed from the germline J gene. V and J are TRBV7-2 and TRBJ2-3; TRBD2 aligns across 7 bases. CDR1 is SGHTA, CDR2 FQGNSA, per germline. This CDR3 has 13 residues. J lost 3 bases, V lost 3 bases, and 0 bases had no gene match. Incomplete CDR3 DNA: TGTGCCAGCAGCTTCGGGGGGACAGATACG. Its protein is CASSFGGTDT. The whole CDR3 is CASSFGGTDTQYF.

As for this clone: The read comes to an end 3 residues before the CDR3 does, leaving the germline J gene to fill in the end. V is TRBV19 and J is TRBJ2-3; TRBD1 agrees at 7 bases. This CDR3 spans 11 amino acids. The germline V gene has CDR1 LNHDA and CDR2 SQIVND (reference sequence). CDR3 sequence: CASSGQGAQYF. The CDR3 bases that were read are TGTGCCAGTAGTGGGCAGGGGGCG.

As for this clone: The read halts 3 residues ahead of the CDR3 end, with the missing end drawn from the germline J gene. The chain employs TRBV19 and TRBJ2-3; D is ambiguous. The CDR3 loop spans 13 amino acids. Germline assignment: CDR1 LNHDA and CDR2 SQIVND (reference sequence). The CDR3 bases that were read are TGTGCCAGTAGTAGGGCGTACCAAGAGACG. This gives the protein CASSRAYQET. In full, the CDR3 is CASSRAYQETQYF.

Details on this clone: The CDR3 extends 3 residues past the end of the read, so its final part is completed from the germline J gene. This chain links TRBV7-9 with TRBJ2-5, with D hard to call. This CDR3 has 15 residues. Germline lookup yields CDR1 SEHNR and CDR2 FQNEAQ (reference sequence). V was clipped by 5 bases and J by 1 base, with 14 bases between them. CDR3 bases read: TGTGCCAGCAGCGAAATCAGTATAGCCCAAGAGACC. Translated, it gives CASSEISIAQET. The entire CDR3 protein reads CASSEISIAQETQYF.

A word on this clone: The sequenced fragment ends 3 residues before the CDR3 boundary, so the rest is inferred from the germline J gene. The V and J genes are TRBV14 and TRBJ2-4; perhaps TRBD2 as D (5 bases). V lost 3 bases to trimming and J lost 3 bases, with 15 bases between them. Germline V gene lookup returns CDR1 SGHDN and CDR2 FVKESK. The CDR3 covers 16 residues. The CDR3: CASSQARGMVKNIQYF. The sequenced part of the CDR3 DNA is TGTGCCAGCAGCCAGGCACGGGGAATGGTCAAAAACATT. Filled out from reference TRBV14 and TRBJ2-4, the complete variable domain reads EAGVTQFPSHSVIEKGQTVTLRCDPISGHDNLYWYRRVMGKEIKFLLHFVKESKQDESGMPNNRFLAERTGGTYSTLKVQPAELEDSGVYFCASSQARGMVKNIQYFGAGTRLSVL.

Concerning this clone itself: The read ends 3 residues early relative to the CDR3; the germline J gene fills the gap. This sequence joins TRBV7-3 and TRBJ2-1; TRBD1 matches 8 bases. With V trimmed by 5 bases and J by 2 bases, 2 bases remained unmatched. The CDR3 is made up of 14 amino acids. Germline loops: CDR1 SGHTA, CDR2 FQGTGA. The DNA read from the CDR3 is TGTGCCAGCAGCCTGGACAGGGCCTACAATGAG. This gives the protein CASSLDRAYNE. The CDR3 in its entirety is CASSLDRAYNEQFF.

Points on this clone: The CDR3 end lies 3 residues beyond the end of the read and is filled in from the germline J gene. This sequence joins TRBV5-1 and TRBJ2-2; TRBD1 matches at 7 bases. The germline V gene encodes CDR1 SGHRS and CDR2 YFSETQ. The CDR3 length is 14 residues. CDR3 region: CASSQDRQNEKLFF. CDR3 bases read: TGCGCCAGCAGCCAGGACAGGCAGAATGAAAAG.

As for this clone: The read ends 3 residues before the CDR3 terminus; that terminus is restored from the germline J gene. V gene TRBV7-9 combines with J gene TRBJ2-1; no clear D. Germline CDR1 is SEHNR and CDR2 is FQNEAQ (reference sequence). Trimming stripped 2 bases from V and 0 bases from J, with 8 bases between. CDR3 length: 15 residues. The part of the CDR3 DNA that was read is TGTGCCAGCAGCTTAAGGTCAGACTCCTACAATGAG. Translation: CASSLRSDSYNE. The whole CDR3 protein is CASSLRSDSYNEQFF.